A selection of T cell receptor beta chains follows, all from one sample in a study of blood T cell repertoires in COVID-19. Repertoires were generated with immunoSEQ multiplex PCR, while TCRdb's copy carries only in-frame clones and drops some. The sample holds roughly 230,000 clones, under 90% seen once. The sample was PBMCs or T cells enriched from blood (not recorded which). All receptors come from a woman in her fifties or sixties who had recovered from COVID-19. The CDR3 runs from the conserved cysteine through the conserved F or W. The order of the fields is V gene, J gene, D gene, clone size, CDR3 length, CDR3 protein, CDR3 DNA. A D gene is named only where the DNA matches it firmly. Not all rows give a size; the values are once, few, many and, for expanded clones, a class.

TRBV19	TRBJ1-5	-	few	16	CASGSLRENSNQPQHF	TGTGCCAGTGGGAGCCTCAGAGAGAATAGCAATCAGCCCCAGCATTTT
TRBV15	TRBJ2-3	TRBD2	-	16	CATSRVPSGAGDTQYF	TGTGCCACCAGCAGAGTCCCTAGCGGGGCGGGAGATACGCAGTATTTT
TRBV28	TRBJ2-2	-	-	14	CASRVPGDTGELFF	TGTGCCAGCAGAGTTCCGGGGGATACCGGGGAGCTGTTTTTT
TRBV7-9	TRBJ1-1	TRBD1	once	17	CASSPGQGGGRSTEAFF	TGTGCCAGCAGCCCTGGACAGGGTGGGGGGAGGAGTACTGAAGCTTTCTTT
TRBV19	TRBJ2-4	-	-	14	CASSAFTAGNIQYF	TGTGCCAGTAGTGCATTCACTGCGGGAAACATTCAGTACTTC
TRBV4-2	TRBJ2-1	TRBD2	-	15	CASSQGLAGVDEQFF	TGTGCCAGCAGCCAAGGACTAGCGGGAGTCGATGAGCAGTTCTTC
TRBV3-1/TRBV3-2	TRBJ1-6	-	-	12	CASNRFNSPLHF	TGTGCCAGCAACAGGTTCAATTCACCCCTCCACTTT
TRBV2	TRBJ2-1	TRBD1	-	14	CASSRDRDYNEQFF	TGTGCCAGCAGCCGGGACAGGGACTACAATGAGCAGTTCTTC
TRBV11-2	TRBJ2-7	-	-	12	CASSFKLYEQYF	TGTGCCAGCAGCTTCAAGCTCTACGAGCAGTACTTC
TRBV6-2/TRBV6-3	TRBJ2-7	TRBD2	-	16	CASSFYGTSGSYEQYF	TGTGCCAGCAGTTTTTACGGGACTAGCGGCTCCTACGAGCAGTACTTC
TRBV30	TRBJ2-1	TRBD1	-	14	CAWSPGQGYNEQFF	TGTGCCTGGAGTCCGGGACAGGGGTACAATGAGCAGTTCTTC
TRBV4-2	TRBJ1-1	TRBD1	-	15	CASSQVGTGAIEAFF	TGTGCCAGCAGCCAAGTGGGGACAGGGGCTATTGAAGCTTTCTTT
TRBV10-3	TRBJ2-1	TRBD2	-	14	CAISEPGGANEQFF	TGTGCCATCAGTGAGCCCGGGGGGGCTAATGAGCAGTTCTTC
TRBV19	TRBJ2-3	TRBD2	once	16	CASSIILAGDADTQYF	TGTGCCAGTAGTATCATACTAGCGGGAGACGCAGATACGCAGTATTTT
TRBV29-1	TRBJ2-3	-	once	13	CSVAGGLTDTQYF	TGCAGCGTTGCGGGGGGCCTAACAGATACGCAGTATTTT
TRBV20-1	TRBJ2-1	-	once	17	CSASASFHSGSYNEQFF	TGCAGTGCTAGTGCAAGTTTTCATAGCGGTTCCTACAATGAGCAGTTCTTC
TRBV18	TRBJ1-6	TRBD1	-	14	CASSGGTGRSPLHF	TGTGCCAGCTCAGGAGGGACAGGGCGTTCACCCCTCCACTTT
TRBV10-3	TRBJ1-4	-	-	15	CAISENRDGLEKLFF	TGTGCCATCAGTGAAAACAGGGACGGGCTGGAAAAACTGTTTTTT
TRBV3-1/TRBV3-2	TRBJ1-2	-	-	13	CASSQDGRYGYTF	TGTGCCAGCAGCCAAGATGGGAGGTATGGCTACACCTTC
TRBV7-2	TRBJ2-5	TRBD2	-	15	CASTQGLAGEKTQYF	TGTGCCAGCACCCAAGGGCTAGCGGGAGAAAAGACCCAGTACTTC
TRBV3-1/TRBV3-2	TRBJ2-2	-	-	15	CASSEGTTNTGELFF	TGTGCCAGCAGCGAAGGGACAACGAACACCGGGGAGCTGTTTTTT
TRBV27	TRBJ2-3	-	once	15	CASSARDTGTDTQYF	TGTGCCAGCAGTGCTCGGGACACAGGCACAGATACGCAGTATTTT
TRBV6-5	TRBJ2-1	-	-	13	CASSYGVRGEQFF	TGTGCCAGCAGTTACGGGGTTAGGGGTGAGCAGTTCTTC
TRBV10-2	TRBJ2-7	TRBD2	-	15	CASTQGRGGSYEQYF	TGCGCCAGCACCCAAGGGAGGGGAGGCTCCTACGAGCAGTACTTC
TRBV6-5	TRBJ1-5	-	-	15	CASSYRRDSNQPQHF	TGTGCCAGCAGTTACAGGAGGGATAGCAATCAGCCCCAGCATTTT
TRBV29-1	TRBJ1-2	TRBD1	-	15	CSVEDDRGKRSGYTF	TGCAGCGTTGAAGATGACAGGGGAAAAAGGAGTGGCTACACCTTC
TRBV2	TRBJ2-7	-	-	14	CASKERRSSYEQYF	TGTGCCAGCAAGGAACGGAGGAGCTCCTACGAGCAGTACTTC
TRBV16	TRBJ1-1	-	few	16	CASSLRGAISNTEAFF	TGTGCCAGCAGCCTAAGGGGTGCGATTTCCAACACTGAAGCTTTCTTT
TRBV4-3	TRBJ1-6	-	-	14	CASSQISRDSPLHF	TGCGCCAGCAGCCAGATTAGCCGTGATTCACCCCTCCACTTT
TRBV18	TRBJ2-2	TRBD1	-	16	CASSPPGQGHTGELFF	TGTGCCAGCTCACCACCGGGACAGGGGCACACCGGGGAGCTGTTTTTT
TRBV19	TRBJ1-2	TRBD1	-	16	CATTPRTGTFNYGYTF	TGTGCCACCACCCCCCGGACAGGCACCTTTAACTATGGCTACACCTTC